The 26 T cell receptor beta chains presented below share a single source sample, sequenced in a study of blood T cell repertoires in COVID-19. The assay was immunoSEQ multiplex PCR, and TCRdb's table has in-frame clones only and misses some. The profile covers roughly 250,000 clones, with 80% to 90% appearing a single time and roughly 3.7% taken by the ten largest. Sequenced sample: peripheral blood. The receptors were gathered from a woman aged 40 to 50 with acute or convalescent COVID-19.

This chain uses TRBV30 with TRBJ1-4, with TRBD1 identical over 8 bases. The CDR3 extends over 14 amino acids. Germline CDR1 reads GTSNPN; CDR2 reads SVGIG (reference sequence). Losses at the gene ends were 5 bases for V and 7 bases for J; bases not matched to a gene: 9. In DNA form, the CDR3 reads TGTGCCTGGTCGAACAGGGGGGGTGGTGAAAAACTGTTTTTT. This encodes CAWSNRGGGEKLFF.

This clone was picked up one time. The gene calls are TRBV3-1 (or the pseudogene TRBV3-2) and TRBJ2-5, with 9 bases identical to TRBD2. V lost 0 bases to trimming and J lost 5 bases; unmatched junction nucleotides: 10. Per germline, CDR1 LGHDT and CDR2 YNNKEL (reference sequence). The CDR3 is made up of 17 amino acids. The CDR3 nucleotides read TGTGCCAGCAGCCAAGATCTTTTGCGGGGGGGCTGGGAGACCCAGTACTTC. Amino acids: CASSQDLLRGGWETQYF.

The chain combines TRBV24-1 with TRBJ2-2; 10 bases match TRBD2. After removal of 5 bases from V and 3 bases from J, the junction contained 8 bases not matched to a gene. Germline CDR1 and CDR2: KGHDR and SFDVKD. The CDR3 is made up of 17 amino acids. CDR3 loop: CATSARAAGGDTGELFF. The CDR3 coding sequence is TGTGCCACCAGTGCCCGGGCAGCGGGGGGGGACACCGGGGAGCTGTTTTTT.

The chain uses TRBV5-1 and TRBJ2-3; 11 bases line up with TRBD1. The CDR3 has 15 amino acids. From germline, CDR1 is SGHRS and CDR2 YFSETQ. With 6 bases clipped from V and 6 bases from J, the junction kept 9 bases outside the gene matches. This CDR3 is CASTVGQGVTDTQYF. In DNA form, the CDR3 reads TGCGCCAGCACCGTGGGACAGGGGGTTACGGATACGCAGTATTTT.

The chain couples TRBV6-5 to TRBJ1-2, with 7 bases lining up with TRBD1. The CDR3 has 15 residues. Germline V CDR1 and CDR2: MNHEY, SVGAGI. V lost 0 bases, J lost 3 bases, and 4 bases stayed unmatched. In nucleotides, the CDR3 is TGTGCCAGCAGTTACTCTTTGGGGACAGACTATGGCTACACCTTC. Its translation is CASSYSLGTDYGYTF.

The chain carries TRBV5-1 and TRBJ1-2; D may be TRBD1 (6 bases). The V end was cut by 3 bases, the J end by 4 bases, with 16 bases between. This CDR3 contains 15 residues. Looked up from germline, CDR1 is SGHRS and CDR2 is YFSETQ. CDR3 region: CASSSTQGTGYGYTF. The CDR3 DNA sequence: TGCGCCAGCAGCTCCACCCAGGGGACGGGCTATGGCTACACCTTC. Full variable domain (remainder filled in from reference TRBV5-1 and TRBJ1-2): KAGVTQTPRYLIKTRGQQVTLSCSPISGHRSVSWYQQTPGQGLQFLFEYFSETQRNKGNFPGRFSGRQFSNSRSEMNVSTLELGDSALYLCASSSTQGTGYGYTFGSGTRLTVV.

V gene TRBV18 combines with J gene TRBJ1-4; D is unclear. This CDR3 has 15 residues. Deletions cut 2 bases from V and 6 bases from J, with 13 bases between. Germline V gene data show CDR1 as KGHSH and CDR2 as LQKENI. In nucleotides, the CDR3 is TGTGCCAGCTCACCAGTCCCCGGGGAAGATGAAAAACTGTTTTTT. Translation gives CASSPVPGEDEKLFF.

The chain employs TRBV12-3 or TRBV12-4 and TRBJ1-2, with TRBD1 as a possible D gene (5 bases). The CDR3 covers 13 residues. Trimming stripped 7 bases from V and 8 bases from J, with 17 bases between. The CDR3: CASTSGDLRGYTF. The CDR3 nucleotides are TGTGCCAGCACCTCGGGGGACCTCCGAGGCTACACCTTC.

The chain joins TRBV7-9 to TRBJ1-5; D unresolved. Germline loops: CDR1 SEHNR, CDR2 FQNEAQ (reference sequence). V was shortened by 4 bases and J by 5 bases, with 15 bases between the two germline ends. The CDR3 length is 15 residues. CDR3 DNA sequence: TGTGCCAGCAGCTCGGGTAGTTCATCTGATCAGCCCCAGCATTTT. As protein: CASSSGSSSDQPQHF.

The chain combines TRBV7-9 with TRBJ2-1, with 12 bases fitting TRBD2. The V and J ends lost 5 bases and 12 bases, in that order; junction bases with no gene match: 11. The CDR3 runs to 15 residues. CDR1 and CDR2 from the germline V gene are SEHNR and FQNEAQ (reference sequence). The CDR3 loop is CASSPLAGGQDGQFF. The CDR3 coding sequence is TGTGCCAGCAGCCCACTAGCGGGGGGCCAGGATGGGCAGTTCTTC.

The chain joins TRBV11-2 to TRBJ1-1; D gene uncertain. V shed 3 bases and J shed 3 bases, with 11 bases lying between them. The CDR3 covers 14 residues. CDR1 and CDR2 from the germline V gene are SGHAT and FQNNGV. The CDR3 DNA reads as TGTGCCAGCAGCTTCGGGAGGAGGGACACTGAAGCTTTCTTT. Its translation is CASSFGRRDTEAFF. Full variable domain (remainder filled in from reference TRBV11-2 and TRBJ1-1): EAGVAQSPRYKIIEKRQSVAFWCNPISGHATLYWYQQILGQGPKLLIQFQNNGVVDDSQLPKDRFSAERLKGVDSTLKIQPAKLEDSAVYLCASSFGRRDTEAFFGQGTRLTVV.

V gene TRBV2 combines with J gene TRBJ1-1; weak D call: TRBD1 (6 bases). The V and J ends lost 10 bases and 5 bases respectively, with 23 bases between them. Germline CDR1 SNHLY, CDR2 FYNNEI. This CDR3 is built from 15 residues. The CDR3 DNA is TGTGCCACCAATGGGCCGGGGGGCGAAGGGACTGAAGCTTTCTTT. Its protein product is CATNGPGGEGTEAFF.

This chain links TRBV7-2 with TRBJ2-7, with D tentatively TRBD1 (6 bases). CDR3 length: 15 residues. Per germline, CDR1 SGHTA and CDR2 FQGNSA. With 1 base removed from V and 1 base from J, the gap between germline ends came to 11 bases. The CDR3 DNA sequence: TGTGCCAGCAGCTTAGTTGGCAGGGGATCCTACGAGCAGTACGTC. Its translation is CASSLVGRGSYEQYV.

The J gene is TRBJ1-5, the V gene TRBV5-1; 8 nucleotides align to TRBD1. This CDR3 has 15 residues. Germline CDR1 reads SGHRS; CDR2 reads YFSETQ. With V trimmed by 4 bases and J by 2 bases, 5 bases remained unmatched. The CDR3 sequence is CASSPGQGGNQPQHF. CDR3 DNA sequence: TGCGCCAGCAGCCCCGGACAGGGTGGCAATCAGCCCCAGCATTTT.

The chain employs TRBV25-1 and TRBJ1-6; tentatively, D is TRBD1 (6 bases). Germline V gene data show CDR1 as MGHDK and CDR2 as SYGVNS. The ends were cut back, 1 base at V and 10 bases at J, with 11 bases in the middle. The length of the CDR3 is 14 residues. Written as DNA, the CDR3 is TGTGCCAGCAGTGAATGGGACAAAGGGTCACCCCTCCACTTT. Protein sequence: CASSEWDKGSPLHF.

The chain combines TRBV25-1 with TRBJ2-1; D is unclear. The V and J ends lost 8 bases and 6 bases respectively, with 8 bases between them. Germline V gene sequence: CDR1 MGHDK, CDR2 SYGVNS. CDR3 length equals 11 residues. The CDR3 DNA is TGTGCCAGCGTATTGAGCAATGAGCAGTTCTTC. The encoded protein is CASVLSNEQFF. Combining the CDR3 with reference TRBV25-1 and TRBJ2-1 gives the whole variable domain EADIYQTPRYLVIGTGKKITLECSQTMGHDKMYWYQQDPGMELHLIHYSYGVNSTEKGDLSSESTVSRIRTEHFPLTLESARPSHTSQYLCASVLSNEQFFGPGTRLTVL.

The CDR3 DNA follows: TGTGCCATCACATACCAGGTATCCTATGGCTACACCTTC. As protein: CAITYQVSYGYTF. The chain employs TRBV10-3 and TRBJ1-2; D is unclear. This CDR3 is 13 amino acids long. Germline assignment: CDR1 ENHRY and CDR2 SYGVKD. Trimming stripped 7 bases from V and 4 bases from J, with 13 bases between.

This chain joins TRBV29-1 and TRBJ1-1, with TRBD1 identical over 8 bases. The CDR3 contains 13 residues. V trimming: 1 base; J trimming: 5 bases; junction bases outside the gene matches: 3. CDR1 and CDR2 (germline): SQVTM, ANQGSEA. In nucleotides, the CDR3 is TGCAGCGTTGAAGGGACAGGGAGGACTGAAGCTTTCTTT. Its protein is CSVEGTGRTEAFF.

The gene calls are TRBV11-2 and TRBJ1-1, with D unresolved. V shed 4 bases and J shed 12 bases, with 12 bases lying between them. Germline lookup yields CDR1 SGHAT and CDR2 FQNNGV. This CDR3 contains 11 residues. The CDR3 protein is CASSSNWETFF. DNA of the CDR3: TGTGCCAGCAGCTCCAACTGGGAGACTTTCTTT.

The chain uses TRBV6-6 and TRBJ1-2; 7 bases map to TRBD1. This CDR3 contains 15 residues. Germline trimming cut 2 bases from V and 2 bases from J; bases unmatched to any gene: 5. Germline CDR1 and CDR2: MNHNY and SVGAGI (reference sequence). DNA for the CDR3: TGTGCCAGCAGTTACCGGACAGGCGCGAACTATGGCTACACCTTC. Its protein is CASSYRTGANYGYTF.

This chain uses TRBV6-6 with TRBJ2-7; D ambiguous. Germline V gene sequence: CDR1 MNHNY, CDR2 SVGAGI (reference sequence). The CDR3 runs to 14 residues. V was pared by 0 bases and J by 6 bases, with 12 bases between. The CDR3 loop is CASSYSSTSPEQYV. The CDR3 nucleotides read TGTGCCAGCAGTTACTCGTCGACATCCCCCGAGCAGTACGTC.

The chain recombines TRBV29-1 with TRBJ1-2; 8 bases are a match to TRBD1. From germline, CDR1 is SQVTM and CDR2 ANQGSEA. CDR3 length: 14 residues. V lost 0 bases, J lost 3 bases, and 3 bases stayed unmatched. The CDR3 DNA is TGCAGCGTTGAAGATAAGGACAGGGACTATGGCTACACCTTC. Protein sequence: CSVEDKDRDYGYTF.

The genes are TRBV12-3 or TRBV12-4 and TRBJ1-6, with D hard to call. The CDR3 is 13 amino acids. Trimming shortened V by 2 bases and J by 10 bases, and 9 bases separated the two germline ends. The CDR3 region is CASSLSLGSPLHF. CDR3 nucleotide sequence: TGTGCCAGCAGTTTAAGTCTCGGGTCACCCCTCCACTTT.

V usage is TRBV7-8 and J usage is TRBJ1-2, with D tentatively TRBD1 (6 bases). Germline V gene lookup returns CDR1 SGHVS and CDR2 FQNEAQ. The CDR3 contains 14 residues. V was trimmed by 4 bases and J by 8 bases, leaving 17 bases between them. The CDR3 spells CASSYRDPSGGYTF. CDR3 in DNA: TGTGCCAGCAGCTACAGGGATCCCTCGGGGGGCTACACCTTC.

The chain combines TRBV15 with TRBJ1-3; perhaps TRBD1 as D (6 bases). Germline CDR1 is LNHNV and CDR2 is YYDKDF (reference sequence). CDR3 length: 15 amino acids. Trimming left V 0 bases short and J 4 bases short, with 10 bases between. The CDR3 region is CATSREGGGGNTIYF. CDR3 coding DNA: TGTGCCACCAGCAGAGAGGGAGGGGGAGGAAACACCATATATTTT.

This chain connects TRBV3-1 (or the pseudogene TRBV3-2) to TRBJ2-2; D not certain. CDR3 length equals 14 residues. V gave up 1 base and J gave up 4 bases, with 7 bases separating them. The V gene's germline CDR1 is LGHDT and CDR2 YNNKEL (reference sequence). CDR3 loop: CASSQGTSTGELFF. CDR3 coding DNA: TGTGCCAGCAGCCAAGGAACGAGCACCGGGGAGCTGTTTTTT.